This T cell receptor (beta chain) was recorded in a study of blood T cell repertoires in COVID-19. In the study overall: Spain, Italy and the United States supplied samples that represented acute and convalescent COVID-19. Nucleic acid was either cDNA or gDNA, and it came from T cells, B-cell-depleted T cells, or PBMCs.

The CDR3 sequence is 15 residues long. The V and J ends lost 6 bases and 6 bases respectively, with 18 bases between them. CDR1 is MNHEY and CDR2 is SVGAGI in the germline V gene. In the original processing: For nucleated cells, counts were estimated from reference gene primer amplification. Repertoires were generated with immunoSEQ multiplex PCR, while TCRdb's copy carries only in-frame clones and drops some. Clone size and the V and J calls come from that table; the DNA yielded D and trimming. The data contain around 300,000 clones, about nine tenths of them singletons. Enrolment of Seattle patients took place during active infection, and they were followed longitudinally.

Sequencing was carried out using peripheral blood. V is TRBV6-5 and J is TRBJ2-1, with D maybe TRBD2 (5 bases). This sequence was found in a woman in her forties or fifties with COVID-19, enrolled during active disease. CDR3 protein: CASSAGSRDRNEQFF. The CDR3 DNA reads TGTGCCAGCAGCGCAGGTAGTCGGGATCGCAATGAGCAGTTCTTC.